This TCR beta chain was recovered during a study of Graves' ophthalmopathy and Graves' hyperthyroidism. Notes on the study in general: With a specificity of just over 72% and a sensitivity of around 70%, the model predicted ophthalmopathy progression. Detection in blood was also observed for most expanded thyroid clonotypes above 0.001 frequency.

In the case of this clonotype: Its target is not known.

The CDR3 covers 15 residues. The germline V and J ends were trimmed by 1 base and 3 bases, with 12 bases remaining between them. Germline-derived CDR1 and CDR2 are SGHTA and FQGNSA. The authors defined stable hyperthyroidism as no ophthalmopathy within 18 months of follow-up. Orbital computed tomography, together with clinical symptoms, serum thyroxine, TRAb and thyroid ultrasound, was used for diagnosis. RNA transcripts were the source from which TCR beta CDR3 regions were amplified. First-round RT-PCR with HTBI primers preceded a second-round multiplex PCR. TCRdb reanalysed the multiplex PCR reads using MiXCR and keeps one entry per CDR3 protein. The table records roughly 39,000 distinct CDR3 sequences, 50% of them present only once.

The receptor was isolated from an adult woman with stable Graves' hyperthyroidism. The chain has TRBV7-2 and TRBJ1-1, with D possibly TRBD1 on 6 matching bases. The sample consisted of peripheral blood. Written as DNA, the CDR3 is TGTGCCAGCAGCTTAGTAAGATGGGGGCACACTGAAGCTTTCTTT. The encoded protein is CASSLVRWGHTEAFF. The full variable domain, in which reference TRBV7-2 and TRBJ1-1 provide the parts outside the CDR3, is GAGVSQSPSNKVTEKGKDVELRCDPISGHTALYWYRQSLGQGLEFLIYFQGNSAPDKSGLPSDRFSAERTGGSVSTLTIQRTQQEDSAVYLCASSLVRWGHTEAFFGQGTRLTVV.